This TCR beta chain derives from a study of TIL therapy for anti-PD-1-resistant metastatic lung cancer. As for the study in general: Tumors were harvested before any PD-1/PD-L1 blockade. Median tumor PD-L1 proportion score was under 6.5%. Tumors carried a median around 1.4 non-synonymous mutations per megabase.

CDR1 and CDR2 from the germline V gene are LGHDT and YNNKEL (reference sequence). This CDR3 contains 14 residues. V dropped 5 bases and J dropped 8 bases, with 13 bases sitting between them. The libraries were made with immunoSEQ v3. Repertoires were generated with immunoSEQ multiplex PCR, while TCRdb's copy carries only in-frame clones and drops some. This sample has tens of thousands of clones, with around 71% found just once. This clone was seen only a few times. Regarding time point: pre-treatment sample, taken before nivolumab and TIL therapy. Enrollment ran from October 2017 to early 2020. The specimen comprised blood, sampled at baseline. This sequence was found in a person aged 25-85 years with non-small cell lung cancer. The chain couples TRBV3-1 (or the pseudogene TRBV3-2) to TRBJ1-6; D might be TRBD1 (6 bases). Here the CDR3 DNA reads TGTGCCAGCAGCATGGGGGACACCGATTCACCCCTCCACTTT. Translating it yields CASSMGDTDSPLHF.